This is a list of T cell receptor beta chains from one sample in a study of shared clonotypes between healthy human individuals. Only in-frame clones appear in the TCRdb table, and some are missing; sequencing was by immunoSEQ multiplex PCR. Among 1,500,000 or so clones listed, around 97% were seen once. Sample: naive CD4+ T cells sorted from blood. The receptors were gathered from a man in his thirties or forties in good health. Both conserved end residues are part of each CDR3. The order of the fields is V gene, clone size, J gene, D gene, CDR3 protein, CDR3 DNA. D genes are given only for firm matches. Only some rows state a clone size, as once, few, many or a class for expanded clones.

V: TRBV7-9; size: -; J: TRBJ1-4; D: -; CDR3: CASSILSRTTGGEKLFF; DNA: TGTGCCAGCAGCATTTTGAGTCGGACGACCGGGGGTGAAAAACTGTTTTTT
V: TRBV28; size: -; J: TRBJ2-4; D: -; CDR3: CASSLSRLQRNIQYF; DNA: TGTGCCAGCAGTTTATCCAGACTCCAGAGAAACATTCAGTACTTC
V: TRBV6-6; size: -; J: TRBJ1-1; D: TRBD1; CDR3: CASSAGQGVYTEAFF; DNA: TGTGCCAGCAGTGCGGGACAGGGAGTGTACACTGAAGCTTTCTTT
V: TRBV7-6; size: once; J: TRBJ2-7; D: -; CDR3: CASSLAADPRYEQYF; DNA: TGTGCCAGCAGCTTAGCTGCCGATCCCCGCTACGAGCAGTACTTC
V: TRBV7-6; size: -; J: TRBJ1-1; D: -; CDR3: CASSLDGASNTEAFF; DNA: TGTGCCAGCAGCCTAGACGGAGCGTCGAACACTGAAGCTTTCTTT
V: TRBV10-1; size: -; J: TRBJ1-5; D: -; CDR3: CTSSERAQGWPQHF; DNA: TGCACCAGCAGTGAGCGGGCTCAAGGTTGGCCCCAGCATTTT
V: TRBV7-6; size: -; J: TRBJ2-7; D: TRBD2; CDR3: CASSPERGGSSYEQYF; DNA: TGTGCCAGCAGCCCCGAGAGGGGCGGGAGCTCCTACGAGCAGTACTTC
V: TRBV5-1; size: -; J: TRBJ2-7; D: -; CDR3: CASSLKWQGSEQYF; DNA: TGCGCCAGCAGCTTGAAGTGGCAGGGGAGCGAGCAGTACTTC
V: TRBV5-6; size: -; J: TRBJ1-2; D: -; CDR3: CASSTLRFANYGYTF; DNA: TGTGCCAGCAGCACCCTTAGGTTCGCTAACTATGGCTACACCTTC
V: TRBV6-5; size: -; J: TRBJ1-5; D: -; CDR3: CASRPTATSNQPQHF; DNA: TGTGCCAGCAGGCCTACAGCGACCAGCAATCAGCCCCAGCATTTT
V: TRBV15; size: -; J: TRBJ2-1; D: TRBD2; CDR3: CATSRGAGLSFF; DNA: TGTGCCACCAGCAGGGGCGCGGGACTATCGTTCTTC
V: TRBV27; size: -; J: TRBJ2-2; D: -; CDR3: CASSLLSGRATGELFF; DNA: TGTGCCAGCAGTTTATTATCGGGGCGGGCCACCGGGGAGCTGTTTTTT
V: TRBV7-9; size: once; J: TRBJ1-5; D: TRBD1; CDR3: CASSRTGNQPQHF; DNA: TGTGCCAGCAGCCGGACAGGGAATCAGCCCCAGCATTTT
V: TRBV19; size: -; J: TRBJ2-7; D: TRBD2; CDR3: CASGRGGGSYEQYF; DNA: TGTGCCAGCGGCCGCGGGGGGGGTTCCTACGAGCAGTACTTC
V: TRBV14; size: few; J: TRBJ1-4; D: TRBD1; CDR3: CASSPPGQGREKLFF; DNA: TGTGCCAGCAGCCCCCCGGGACAGGGGAGGGAAAAACTGTTTTTT
V: TRBV25-1; size: -; J: TRBJ1-4; D: -; CDR3: CASSEYRAAGNEKLFF; DNA: TGTGCCAGCAGCGAATATAGGGCAGCGGGTAATGAAAAACTGTTTTTT
V: TRBV7-9; size: -; J: TRBJ2-6; D: -; CDR3: CASSTFFIQGSGANVLTF; DNA: TGTGCCAGCAGCACATTCTTTATACAGGGATCTGGGGCCAACGTCCTGACTTTC
V: TRBV6-5; size: -; J: TRBJ2-1; D: -; CDR3: CASSLIEGRSYNEQFF; DNA: TGTGCCAGCAGTTTAATCGAAGGAAGATCCTACAATGAGCAGTTCTTC
V: TRBV18; size: -; J: TRBJ2-6; D: TRBD1; CDR3: CASSPAGQGRSGANVLTF; DNA: TGTGCCAGCTCACCGGCGGGACAGGGGAGGTCTGGGGCCAACGTCCTGACTTTC
V: TRBV14; size: few; J: TRBJ2-4; D: -; CDR3: CASSPGSGNIQYF; DNA: TGTGCCAGCAGCCCGGGGAGCGGAAACATTCAGTACTTC
V: TRBV7-9; size: -; J: TRBJ1-3; D: -; CDR3: CASSWARDLRLGNTIYF; DNA: TGTGCCAGCAGCTGGGCCAGGGATTTACGTCTTGGAAACACCATATATTTT
V: TRBV5-1; size: -; J: TRBJ2-6; D: -; CDR3: CASSLGAVGSGANVLTF; DNA: TGCGCCAGCAGCTTGGGGGCGGTGGGCTCTGGGGCCAACGTCCTGACTTTC
V: TRBV5-8; size: once; J: TRBJ1-2; D: -; CDR3: CASSLGFHSGYGYTF; DNA: TGTGCCAGCAGCTTAGGTTTCCATTCAGGCTATGGCTACACCTTC
V: TRBV11-2; size: -; J: TRBJ2-7; D: -; CDR3: CASSSKTGNPYEQYF; DNA: TGTGCCAGCAGCTCAAAGACAGGAAACCCCTACGAGCAGTACTTC
V: TRBV9; size: -; J: TRBJ2-2; D: TRBD2; CDR3: CASSVGTSGITGELFF; DNA: TGTGCCAGCAGCGTAGGGACTAGCGGAATCACCGGGGAGCTGTTTTTT
V: TRBV4-2; size: once; J: TRBJ2-5; D: -; CDR3: CASSQADKVLETQYF; DNA: TGTGCCAGCAGCCAAGCGGATAAGGTGCTGGAGACCCAGTACTTC